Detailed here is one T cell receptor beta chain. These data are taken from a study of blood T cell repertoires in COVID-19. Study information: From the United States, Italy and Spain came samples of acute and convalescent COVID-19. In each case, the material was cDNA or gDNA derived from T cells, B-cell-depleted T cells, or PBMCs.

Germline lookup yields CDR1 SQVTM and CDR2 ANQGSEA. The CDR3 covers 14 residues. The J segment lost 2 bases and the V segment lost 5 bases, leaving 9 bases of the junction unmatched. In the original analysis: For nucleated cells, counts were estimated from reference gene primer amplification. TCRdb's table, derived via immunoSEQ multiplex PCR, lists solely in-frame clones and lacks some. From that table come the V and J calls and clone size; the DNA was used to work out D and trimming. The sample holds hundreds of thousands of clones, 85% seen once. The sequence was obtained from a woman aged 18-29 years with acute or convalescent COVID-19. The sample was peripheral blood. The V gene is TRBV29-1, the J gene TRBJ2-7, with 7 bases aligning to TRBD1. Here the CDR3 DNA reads TGCAGCGTTAAGGGAAACAGGGGACCCTACGAGCAGTACTTC. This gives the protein CSVKGNRGPYEQYF.